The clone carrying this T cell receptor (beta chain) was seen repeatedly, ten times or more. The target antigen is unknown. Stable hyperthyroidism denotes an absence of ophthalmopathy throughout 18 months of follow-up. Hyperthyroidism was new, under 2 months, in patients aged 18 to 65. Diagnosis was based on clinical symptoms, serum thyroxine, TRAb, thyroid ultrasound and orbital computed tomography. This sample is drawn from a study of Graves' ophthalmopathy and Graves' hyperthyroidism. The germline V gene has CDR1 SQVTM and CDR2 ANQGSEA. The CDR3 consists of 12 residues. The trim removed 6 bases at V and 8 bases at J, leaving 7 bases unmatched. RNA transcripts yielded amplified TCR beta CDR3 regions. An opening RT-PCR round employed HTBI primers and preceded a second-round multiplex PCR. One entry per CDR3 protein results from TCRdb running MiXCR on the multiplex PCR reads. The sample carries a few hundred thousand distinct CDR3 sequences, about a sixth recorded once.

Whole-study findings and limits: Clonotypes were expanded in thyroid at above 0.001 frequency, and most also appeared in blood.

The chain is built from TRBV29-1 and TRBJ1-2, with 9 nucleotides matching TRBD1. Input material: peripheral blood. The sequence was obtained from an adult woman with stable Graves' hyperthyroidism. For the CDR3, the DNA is TGCAGCGTGGGGGACAGGGCGGGAGGCTACACCTTC. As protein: CSVGDRAGGYTF.